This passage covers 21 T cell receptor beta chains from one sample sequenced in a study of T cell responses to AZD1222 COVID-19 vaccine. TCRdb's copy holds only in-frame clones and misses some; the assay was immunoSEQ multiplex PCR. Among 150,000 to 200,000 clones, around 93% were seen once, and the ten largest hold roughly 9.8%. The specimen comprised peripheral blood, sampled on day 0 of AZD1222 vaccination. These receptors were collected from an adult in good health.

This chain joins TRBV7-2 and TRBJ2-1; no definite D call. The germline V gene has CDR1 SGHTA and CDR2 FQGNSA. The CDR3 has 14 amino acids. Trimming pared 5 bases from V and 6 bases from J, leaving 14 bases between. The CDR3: CASSPPILGNEQFF. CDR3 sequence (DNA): TGTGCCAGCAGCCCCCCAATCCTGGGCAATGAGCAGTTCTTC.

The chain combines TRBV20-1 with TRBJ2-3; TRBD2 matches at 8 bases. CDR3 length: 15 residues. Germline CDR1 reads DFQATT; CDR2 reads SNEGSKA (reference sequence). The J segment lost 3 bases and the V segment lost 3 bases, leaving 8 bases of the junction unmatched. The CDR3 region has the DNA TGCAGTGCTAGTGGAGCGGGAGAAGAGACAGATACGCAGTATTTT. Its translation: CSASGAGEETDTQYF.

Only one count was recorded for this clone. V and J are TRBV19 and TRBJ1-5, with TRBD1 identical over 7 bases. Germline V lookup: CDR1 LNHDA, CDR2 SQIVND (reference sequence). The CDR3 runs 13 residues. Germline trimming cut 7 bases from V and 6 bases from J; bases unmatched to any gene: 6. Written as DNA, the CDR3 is TGTGCCAGTACCCCCACAGGGGTTCAGCCCCAGCATTTT. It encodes CASTPTGVQPQHF.

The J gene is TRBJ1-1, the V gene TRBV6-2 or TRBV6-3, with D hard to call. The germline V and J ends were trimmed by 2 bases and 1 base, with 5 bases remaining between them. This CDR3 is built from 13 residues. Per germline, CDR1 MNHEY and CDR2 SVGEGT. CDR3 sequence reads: CASSYPWNTEAFF. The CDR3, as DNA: TGTGCCAGCAGTTACCCATGGAACACTGAAGCTTTCTTT.

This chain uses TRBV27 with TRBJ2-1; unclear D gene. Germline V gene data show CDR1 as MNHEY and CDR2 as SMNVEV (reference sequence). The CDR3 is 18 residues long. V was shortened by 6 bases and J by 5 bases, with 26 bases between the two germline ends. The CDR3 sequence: CASRLMPEKPHPNNEQFF. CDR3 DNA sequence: TGTGCCAGCAGGCTAATGCCAGAAAAACCACACCCAAACAATGAGCAGTTCTTC.

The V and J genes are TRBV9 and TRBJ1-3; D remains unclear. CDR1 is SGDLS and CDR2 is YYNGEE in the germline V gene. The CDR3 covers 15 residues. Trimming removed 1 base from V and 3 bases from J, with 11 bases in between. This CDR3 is CASSVSIGDGNTIYF. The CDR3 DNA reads TGTGCCAGCAGCGTATCGATCGGAGATGGAAACACCATATATTTT.

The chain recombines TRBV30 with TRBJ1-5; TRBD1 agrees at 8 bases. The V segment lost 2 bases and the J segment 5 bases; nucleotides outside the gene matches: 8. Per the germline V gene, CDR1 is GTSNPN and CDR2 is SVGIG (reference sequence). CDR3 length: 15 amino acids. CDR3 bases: TGTGCCTGGAGTCGCCGGACAGGGTATTATCAGCCCCAGCATTTT. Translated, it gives CAWSRRTGYYQPQHF.

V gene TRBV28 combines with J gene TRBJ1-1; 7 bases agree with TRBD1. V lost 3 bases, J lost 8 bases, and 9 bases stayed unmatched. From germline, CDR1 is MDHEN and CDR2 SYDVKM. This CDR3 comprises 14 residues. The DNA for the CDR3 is TGTGCCAGCAGTTTCGCTCTTGGGACAGCCGAAGCTTTCTTT. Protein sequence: CASSFALGTAEAFF.

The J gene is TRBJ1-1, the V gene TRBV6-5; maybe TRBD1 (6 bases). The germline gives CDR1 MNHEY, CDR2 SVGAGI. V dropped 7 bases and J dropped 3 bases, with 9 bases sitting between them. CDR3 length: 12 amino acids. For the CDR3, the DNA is TGTGCCAGCATAAGGGGGGACACTGAAGCTTTCTTT. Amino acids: CASIRGDTEAFF.

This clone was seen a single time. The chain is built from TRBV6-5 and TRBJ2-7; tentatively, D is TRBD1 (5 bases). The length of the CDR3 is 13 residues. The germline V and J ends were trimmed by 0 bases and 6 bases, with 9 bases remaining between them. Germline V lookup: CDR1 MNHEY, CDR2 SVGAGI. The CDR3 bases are TGTGCCAGCAGTTACTCAGGCAGGGCCGAGCAGTACTTC. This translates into CASSYSGRAEQYF.

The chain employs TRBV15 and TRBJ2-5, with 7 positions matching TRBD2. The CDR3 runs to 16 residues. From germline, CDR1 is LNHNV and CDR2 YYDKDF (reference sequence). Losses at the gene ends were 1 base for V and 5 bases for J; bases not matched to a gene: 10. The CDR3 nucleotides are TGTGCCACCAGCAGAGTCTCTGGACTAGGCCGGGAGACCCAGTACTTC. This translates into CATSRVSGLGRETQYF.

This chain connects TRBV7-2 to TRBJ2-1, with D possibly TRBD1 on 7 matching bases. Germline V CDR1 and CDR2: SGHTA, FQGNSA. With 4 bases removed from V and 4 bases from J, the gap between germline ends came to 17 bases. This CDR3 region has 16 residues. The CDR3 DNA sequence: TGTGCCAGCAGCTGGGAGGTTACAGGGGCTTACAATGAGCAGTTCTTC. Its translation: CASSWEVTGAYNEQFF.

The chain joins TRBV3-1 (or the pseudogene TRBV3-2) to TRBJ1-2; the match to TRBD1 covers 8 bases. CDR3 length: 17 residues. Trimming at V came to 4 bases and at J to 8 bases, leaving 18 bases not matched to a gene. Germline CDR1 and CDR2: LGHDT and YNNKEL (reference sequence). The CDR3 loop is CASSPMVSPGQEKGYTF. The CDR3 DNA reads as TGTGCCAGCAGCCCAATGGTCAGTCCGGGACAGGAAAAGGGCTACACCTTC.

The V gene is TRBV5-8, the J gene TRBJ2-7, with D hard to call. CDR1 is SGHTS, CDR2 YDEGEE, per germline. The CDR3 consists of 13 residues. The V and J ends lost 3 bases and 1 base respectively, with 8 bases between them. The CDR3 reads CASSSRSSYEQYF. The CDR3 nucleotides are TGTGCCAGCAGCTCACGCAGTTCCTACGAGCAGTACTTC.

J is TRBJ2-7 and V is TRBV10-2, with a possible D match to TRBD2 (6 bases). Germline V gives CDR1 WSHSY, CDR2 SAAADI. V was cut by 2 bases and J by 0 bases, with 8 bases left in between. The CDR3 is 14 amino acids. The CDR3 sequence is CASSEGGSSYEQYF. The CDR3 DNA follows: TGCGCCAGCAGTGAGGGAGGGAGCTCCTACGAGCAGTACTTC.

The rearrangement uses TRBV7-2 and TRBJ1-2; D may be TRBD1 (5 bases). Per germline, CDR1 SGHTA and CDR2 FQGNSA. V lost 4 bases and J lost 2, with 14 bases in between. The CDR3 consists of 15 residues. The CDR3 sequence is CASSSHRSYNYGYTF. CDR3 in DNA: TGTGCCAGCAGCTCCCACAGGTCTTACAACTATGGCTACACCTTC.

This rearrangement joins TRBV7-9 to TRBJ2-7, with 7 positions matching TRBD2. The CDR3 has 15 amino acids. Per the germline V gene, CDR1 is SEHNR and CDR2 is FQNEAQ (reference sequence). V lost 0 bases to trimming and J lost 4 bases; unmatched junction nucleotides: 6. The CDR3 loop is CASSLAVSGGYEQYF. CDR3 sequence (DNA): TGTGCCAGCAGCTTAGCGGTTTCGGGAGGATACGAGCAGTACTTC.

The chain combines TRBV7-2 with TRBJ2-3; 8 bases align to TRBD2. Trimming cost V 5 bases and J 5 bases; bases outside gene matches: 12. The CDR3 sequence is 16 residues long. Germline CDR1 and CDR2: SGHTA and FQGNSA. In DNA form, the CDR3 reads TGTGCCAGCAGCGCCCGGGGGGGCTCGGGGGTAGATACGCAGTATTTT. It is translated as CASSARGGSGVDTQYF.

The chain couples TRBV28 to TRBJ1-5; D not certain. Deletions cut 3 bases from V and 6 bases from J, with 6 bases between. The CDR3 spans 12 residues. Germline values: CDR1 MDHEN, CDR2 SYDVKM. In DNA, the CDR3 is TGTGCCAGCAGTTTCATAAGTCAGCCCCAGCATTTT. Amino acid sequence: CASSFISQPQHF.

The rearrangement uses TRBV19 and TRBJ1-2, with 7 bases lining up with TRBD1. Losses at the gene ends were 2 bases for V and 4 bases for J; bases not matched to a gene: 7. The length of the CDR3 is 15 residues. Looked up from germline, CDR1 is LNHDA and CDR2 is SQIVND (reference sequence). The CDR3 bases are TGTGCCAGTAGTATAAACAGGGGTATTGTCTATGGCTACACCTTC. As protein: CASSINRGIVYGYTF. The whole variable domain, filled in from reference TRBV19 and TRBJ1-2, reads DGGITQSPKYLFRKEGQNVTLSCEQNLNHDAMYWYRQDPGQGLRLIYYSQIVNDFQKGDIAEGYSVSREKKESFPLTVTSAQKNPTAFYLCASSINRGIVYGYTFGSGTRLTVV.

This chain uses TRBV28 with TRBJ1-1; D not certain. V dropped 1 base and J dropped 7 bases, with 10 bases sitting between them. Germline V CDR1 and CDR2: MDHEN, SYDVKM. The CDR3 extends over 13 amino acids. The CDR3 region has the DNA TGTGCCAGCAGTTTATTTGGAGCAGTTGAAGCTTTCTTT. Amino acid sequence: CASSLFGAVEAFF.